These T cell receptor beta chains were read from a single sample in a study of shared clonotypes between healthy human individuals. TCRdb keeps only in-frame clones here, not all; method: immunoSEQ multiplex PCR. Found here are about 1 million clones, about 74% of them singletons; the top ten hold approximately 1.5%. Material for sequencing was memory CD4+ T cells sorted from blood. These receptors were collected from a man aged 18 to 29 in good health. The CDR3 runs from the conserved cysteine through the conserved F or W. The D gene is left open where the match is weak. Size values are once, few and many counts, or a class for expanded clones, and some rows have none.

NA	TRBJ1-1	14	TRBD1	TRBV10-3	TGTGCCATCAGTGACAGGGGGGGGAACACTGAAGCTTTCTTT	CAISDRGGNTEAFF
NA	TRBJ1-1	14	TRBD1	TRBV6-4	TGTGCCAGCAGAGAGACAGGGTGGACCACTGAAGCTTTCTTT	CASRETGWTTEAFF
NA	TRBJ1-6	16	TRBD1	TRBV6-6	TGTGCCAGCAGTTCTCGCCAGGGACAGGATAATTCACCCCTCCACTTT	CASSSRQGQDNSPLHF
once	TRBJ2-2	13	NA	TRBV5-1	TGCGCCAGCAGCTTAGGACCCACCGGGGAGCTGTTTTTT	CASSLGPTGELFF
NA	TRBJ1-2	13	NA	TRBV7-9	TGTGCCAGCAGCTTATCGGGAGCCTATGGCTACACCTTC	CASSLSGAYGYTF
NA	TRBJ1-1	14	NA	TRBV25-1	TGTGCCAGCAGTGAATCAGGGATGGGCACTGAAGCTTTCTTT	CASSESGMGTEAFF
NA	TRBJ1-5	14	NA	TRBV28	TGTGCCAGCAGTTTACAGGGAGTGAATCAGCCCCAGCATTTT	CASSLQGVNQPQHF
NA	TRBJ1-3	14	NA	TRBV11-2	TGTGCCAGCAGCTTAGACAGGGCAAGGAACACCATATATTTT	CASSLDRARNTIYF
once	TRBJ2-7	13	NA	TRBV19	TGTGCCAGTAGTATACCGGGGGTTTACGAGCAGTACTTC	CASSIPGVYEQYF
NA	TRBJ2-3	15	NA	TRBV4-3	TGCGCCAGCAGCCAAGATCCGAGGGGTCCAGATACGCAGTATTTT	CASSQDPRGPDTQYF
NA	TRBJ1-1	8	NA	TRBV20-1	TGCAGTGCTAGAGAAGCTTTCTTT	CSAREAFF
NA	TRBJ1-5	14	TRBD1	TRBV2	TGTGCCAGCAGGGGGGACAGGAGCAATCAGCCCCAGCATTTT	CASRGDRSNQPQHF
once	TRBJ2-1	17	NA	TRBV11-2	TGTGCCAGCAGCTCCTCCAGCAGAGCGGTCAACCCGGATGAGCAGTTCTTC	CASSSSSRAVNPDEQFF
once	TRBJ2-3	14	NA	TRBV13	TGTGCCAGCAGTGTCGGTCATACCACAGATACGCAGTATTTT	CASSVGHTTDTQYF
once	TRBJ2-3	16	TRBD1	TRBV19	TGTGCCAGTAGTATCCAGGGGGCGCCCACCACAGATACGCAGTATTTT	CASSIQGAPTTDTQYF
NA	TRBJ1-3	15	NA	TRBV7-2	TGTGCCAGCAGCCGGGGGGGATCCGGTGGAAACACCATATATTTT	CASSRGGSGGNTIYF
NA	TRBJ2-7	16	TRBD2	TRBV7-2	TGTGCCAGCAGCGGGGGACTAGCGGGAGTAAGATACGAGCAGTACTTC	CASSGGLAGVRYEQYF
NA	TRBJ1-6	18	TRBD1	TRBV15	TGTGCCACCAGCAGAGGGAACAGGGGAGTGGGTTATAATTCACCCCTCCACTTT	CATSRGNRGVGYNSPLHF
NA	TRBJ2-7	17	TRBD2	TRBV10-3	TGTGCCATCAGTGAGTCGAGACTAGCGGGGGGGTCTTACGAGCAGTACTTC	CAISESRLAGGSYEQYF
NA	TRBJ2-7	15	NA	TRBV14	TGTGCCAGCAGCGGGTTGGGGACAACTCATCAGGAGCAGTACTTC	CASSGLGTTHQEQYF
NA	TRBJ2-7	15	TRBD1	TRBV5-1	TGCGCCAGCAGACCCTCCGGGACAGGGATTCCCGAGCAGTACTTC	CASRPSGTGIPEQYF
NA	TRBJ2-7	14	NA	TRBV27	TGTGCCAGCAAAAAGGGGGACGGGCCCTACGAGCAGTACTTC	CASKKGDGPYEQYF